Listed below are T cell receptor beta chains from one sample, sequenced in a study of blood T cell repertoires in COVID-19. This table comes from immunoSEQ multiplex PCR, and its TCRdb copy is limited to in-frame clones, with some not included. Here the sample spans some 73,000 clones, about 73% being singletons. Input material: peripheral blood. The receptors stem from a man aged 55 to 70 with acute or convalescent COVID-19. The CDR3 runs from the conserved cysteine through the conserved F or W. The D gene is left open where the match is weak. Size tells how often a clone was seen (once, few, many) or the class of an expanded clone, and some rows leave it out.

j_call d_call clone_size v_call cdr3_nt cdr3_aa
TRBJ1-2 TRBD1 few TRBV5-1 TGCGCCAGCAGCATCCGGGACAGGGGGGACTATGGCTACACCTTC CASSIRDRGDYGYTF
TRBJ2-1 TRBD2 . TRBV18 TGTGCCAGCTCACCATTAGCGGGGGCCTACAATGAGCAGTTCTTC CASSPLAGAYNEQFF
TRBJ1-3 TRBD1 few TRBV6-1 TGTGCCAGCAGCAGACAGGGGGCAACTGGAAACACCATATATTTT CASSRQGATGNTIYF
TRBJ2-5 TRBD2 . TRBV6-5 TGTGCCAGCAGTCGAGCGGGAGGGCCTGGGGAGACCCAGTACTTC CASSRAGGPGETQYF
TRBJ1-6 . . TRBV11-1 TGTGCCAGCAGCTTAGTCACGGGACCCCTCCACTTT CASSLVTGPLHF
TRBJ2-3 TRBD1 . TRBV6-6 TGTGCCAGCAGTTATGGGACAGGGGAGGGCACAGATACGCAGTATTTT CASSYGTGEGTDTQYF
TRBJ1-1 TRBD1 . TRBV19 TGTGCCAGCCTCGCAGGGGGTTTGGACACTGAAGCTTTCTTT CASLAGGLDTEAFF
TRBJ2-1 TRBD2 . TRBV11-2 TGTGCCAGCAGCCTACAGACTAGCGCGGATGAGCAGTTCTTC CASSLQTSADEQFF
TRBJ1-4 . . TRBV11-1 TGTGCCAGCAGCTTAAATACAGGCGATGAAAAACTGTTTTTT CASSLNTGDEKLFF
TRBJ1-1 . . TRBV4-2 TGTGCCAGCAGCCAATACGGACAGATGAACACTGAAGCTTTCTTT CASSQYGQMNTEAFF
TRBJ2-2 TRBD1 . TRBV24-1 TGTGCCACCAGTGATCCCCCTTCCGGGACAGGGGGGTTAGCGGGAGATACCGGGGAGCTGTTTTTT CATSDPPSGTGGLAGDTGELFF
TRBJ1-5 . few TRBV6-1 TGTGCCAGCAGTGAAGAACCTCAGGCTTTCAATCAGCCCCAGCATTTT CASSEEPQAFNQPQHF
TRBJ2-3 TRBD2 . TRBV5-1 TGCGCCAGCAGCTTGGCCTTACTAGCGGGGGACATCACAGATACGCAGTATTTT CASSLALLAGDITDTQYF
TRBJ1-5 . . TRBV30 TGTGCCTGGAGCCGGACCCAGGGGCCCCAGCATTTT CAWSRTQGPQHF
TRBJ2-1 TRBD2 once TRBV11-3 TGTGCCAGCAGCTTAGTAGGACTAGCGGGCCACAATGAGCAGTTCTTC CASSLVGLAGHNEQFF
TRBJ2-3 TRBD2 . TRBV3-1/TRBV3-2 TGTGCCAGCAGCCCTAGCGGGGGGGCCGGCACAGATACGCAGTATTTT CASSPSGGAGTDTQYF
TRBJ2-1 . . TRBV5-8 TGTGCCAGCAGCTTGGTGACTATTAACAATGAGCAGTTCTTC CASSLVTINNEQFF
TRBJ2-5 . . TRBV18 TGTGCCAGCTCACCGTCCGGGGAGACCCAGTACTTC CASSPSGETQYF
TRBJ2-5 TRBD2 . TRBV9 TGTGCCAGCAGCGTTTCAGCGGGGGGGACCCAAGAGACCCAGTACTTC CASSVSAGGTQETQYF
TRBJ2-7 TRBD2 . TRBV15 TGTGCCACCAGCAGCAACATCGGACTAGACGGGTACGAGCAGTACTTC CATSSNIGLDGYEQYF
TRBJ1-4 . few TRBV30 TGTGCCTGGAACAGGGTCGGAGTTGCTAATGAAAAACTGTTTTTT CAWNRVGVANEKLFF
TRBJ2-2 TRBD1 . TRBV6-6 TGTGCCAGCAGAGGACAGGGGTCGAACACCGGGGAGCTGTTTTTT CASRGQGSNTGELFF